Listed here are 20 T cell receptor beta chains from one sample, sequenced in a study of T cell responses to AZD1222 COVID-19 vaccine (dated by TCRdb to the early 2020s). Receptors were amplified or captured by the immunoSEQ multiplex PCR assay. TCRdb mirrors the immuneACCESS table, restricted to in-frame sequences. Some clones are absent from its copies; in checked studies, under half trace to an unresolved V gene, and the reason for the others is unknown. The sample data list more than 150,000 clones, and 88% of these were observed just once. In total, the top ten clones hold roughly 26% of the sample. The sample's time point, from its label and the paper: about 28 days (+/-7) after the second vaccine dose. Specimen: peripheral blood, collected 28 days after the second AZD1222 dose. All receptors come from an adult who received the AZD1222 COVID-19 vaccine.

This chain connects TRBV4-2 to TRBJ2-7; D may be TRBD2 (5 bases). Between the trimmed V and J ends, which lost 0 bases and 6 bases, there was a span of 21 bases. The CDR3 totals 17 residues. In germline, CDR1 is LGHNA, CDR2 YNFKEQ. The CDR3 sequence: CASSQDPQRRADSEQYF. In nucleotides, the CDR3 is TGTGCCAGCAGCCAAGATCCCCAGCGACGGGCGGACTCCGAGCAGTACTTC.

A word on this clone: The same CDR3 also results from other DNA sequences found in this sample. The genes are TRBV18 and TRBJ2-7; possible D gene TRBD2, 6 bases. The CDR3 is 13 residues long. The V end lost 0 bases, the J end lost 4 bases, and 7 bases lay between the germline ends. Germline lookup yields CDR1 KGHSH and CDR2 LQKENI. This chain's CDR3 is CASSPPGGYEQYF. The CDR3 DNA follows: TGTGCCAGCTCACCACCGGGGGGATACGAGCAGTACTTC. The whole variable domain, remainder taken from reference TRBV18 and TRBJ2-7, is NAGVMQNPRHLVRRRGQEARLRCSPMKGHSHVYWYRQLPEEGLKFMVYLQKENIIDESGMPKERFSAEFPKEGPSILRIQQVVRGDSAAYFCASSPPGGYEQYFGPGTRLTVT.

This clone came up a few times. This chain connects TRBV27 to TRBJ2-7, with TRBD2 matching 10 bases. Germline trimming cut 5 bases from V and 6 bases from J; bases unmatched to any gene: 10. CDR1 and CDR2 from the germline V gene are MNHEY and SMNVEV (reference sequence). This CDR3 region has 15 residues. Here the CDR3 DNA reads TGTGCCAGCAGTCCCCGCCGGCTAGCGGGAGCCGAGCAGTACTTC. It translates to CASSPRRLAGAEQYF.

V and J are TRBV28 and TRBJ2-7; D not certain. The CDR3 runs to 14 residues. Germline-derived CDR1 and CDR2 are MDHEN and SYDVKM. Between the trimmed V and J ends, which lost 4 bases and 4 bases, there was a span of 14 bases. CDR3 loop: CASSSRGLLYEQYF. CDR3 nucleotides: TGTGCCAGCAGTTCTAGAGGCCTACTATACGAGCAGTACTTC.

J is TRBJ1-1 and V is TRBV30; 7 bases match TRBD1. The germline CDR1 and CDR2 sequences are GTSNPN and SVGIG (reference sequence). J lost 4 bases, V lost 8 bases, and 13 bases had no gene match. The CDR3 sequence is 14 residues long. DNA of the CDR3: TGTGCCGTAGTGGAGAGGGCAGGGGGCACTGAAGCTTTCTTT. Amino acids: CAVVERAGGTEAFF.

V usage is TRBV7-8 and J usage is TRBJ1-4, with unresolved D. The germline V gene has CDR1 SGHVS and CDR2 FQNEAQ. The CDR3 spans 17 residues. Trimming cost V 1 base and J 2 bases, with 14 bases left between them. CDR3 nucleotides: TGTGCCAGCAGCTTAGTCGAGGGTTTTGGCACTAATGAAAAACTGTTTTTT. Translated, it gives CASSLVEGFGTNEKLFF.

This sequence joins TRBV7-3 and TRBJ1-1; 8 bases fit TRBD1. There are 15 residues in the CDR3. In germline, CDR1 is SGHTA, CDR2 FQGTGA. J gave up 0 bases and V 4 bases, and 4 bases lay outside the gene matches. CDR3 loop: CASSWRQGMNTEAFF. The CDR3 bases are TGTGCCAGCAGCTGGAGACAGGGGATGAACACTGAAGCTTTCTTT.

This sequence joins TRBV5-5 and TRBJ2-4; D remains unclear. Germline V gives CDR1 SGHKS, CDR2 YYEKEE (reference sequence). The CDR3 runs 12 residues. The V end lost 0 bases, the J end lost 9 bases, and 7 bases lay between the germline ends. CDR3 in DNA: TGTGCCAGCAGCTTGGGGGGAACCATTCAGTACTTC. Translated: CASSLGGTIQYF.

The chain recombines TRBV24-1 with TRBJ1-1; D ambiguous. This CDR3 contains 15 residues. The germline CDR1 and CDR2 sequences are KGHDR and SFDVKD. V was cut by 3 bases and J by 0 bases, with 10 bases left in between. The CDR3 coding sequence is TGTGCCACCAGTGATAGTCATAGTCTGAACACTGAAGCTTTCTTT. As protein: CATSDSHSLNTEAFF.

The V call is TRBV2, the J call TRBJ2-1; D unclear. Per the germline V gene, CDR1 is SNHLY and CDR2 is FYNNEI. The CDR3 sequence is 16 residues long. V dropped 6 bases and J dropped 6 bases, with 21 bases sitting between them. The CDR3 DNA reads TGTGCCAGCAGATTCGACGGTGTGAAGGGATTCAATGAGCAGTTCTTC. Its protein is CASRFDGVKGFNEQFF.

The chain links TRBV7-8 to TRBJ2-5, with 9 positions matching TRBD2. The CDR3 length is 17 residues. From germline, CDR1 is SGHVS and CDR2 FQNEAQ. V gave up 0 bases and J gave up 5 bases; unmatched junction bases: 10. In DNA, the CDR3 is TGTGCCAGCAGCTTAGCCGGGATAGCGGGAGTACGGGAGACCCAGTACTTC. As protein: CASSLAGIAGVRETQYF.

This rearrangement joins TRBV5-1 to TRBJ2-7; 14 nucleotides line up with TRBD2. CDR1 is SGHRS, CDR2 YFSETQ, per germline. This CDR3 has 19 residues. V shed 3 bases and J 7 bases; nucleotides not matched to a gene: 18. The CDR3 bases are TGCGCCAGCAGCTCCGACGGGACTAGCGGGAGATCTAGGACGGAGGAGCAGTACTTC. Protein: CASSSDGTSGRSRTEEQYF.

The gene calls are TRBV5-1 and TRBJ1-1; no firm D call. V was trimmed by 0 bases and J by 0 bases, leaving 9 bases between them. The CDR3 sequence is 15 residues long. Germline CDR1 and CDR2: SGHRS and YFSETQ. The DNA of the CDR3 is TGCGCCAGCAGCTTGGACGGGCCATTGAACACTGAAGCTTTCTTT. Amino acids: CASSLDGPLNTEAFF.

V gene TRBV9 combines with J gene TRBJ2-7, with 7 positions matching TRBD1. Trimming cost V 4 bases and J 0 bases; bases outside gene matches: 7. Germline V lookup: CDR1 SGDLS, CDR2 YYNGEE. CDR3 length: 15 residues. The CDR3 loop is CASSPLGQSSYEQYF. In DNA, the CDR3 is TGTGCCAGCAGCCCGCTGGGACAGAGCTCCTACGAGCAGTACTTC.

In this sample, this clone turned up a few times. The chain combines TRBV19 with TRBJ1-5, with 8 bases aligning to TRBD1. V shed 5 bases, J shed 1 base, and the junction held 4 bases outside the gene matches. Germline V gene sequence: CDR1 LNHDA, CDR2 SQIVND (reference sequence). CDR3 length: 15 amino acids. DNA for the CDR3: TGTGCCAGTAGTCTCGACAGGGGAAGCAATCAGCCCCAGCATTTT. Its protein product is CASSLDRGSNQPQHF.

The rearrangement links TRBV7-3 to TRBJ2-1, with D tentatively TRBD2 (6 bases). Deletions cut 0 bases from V and 8 bases from J, with 8 bases between. The CDR3 length is 13 residues. Looked up from germline, CDR1 is SGHTA and CDR2 is FQGTGA. The DNA of the CDR3 is TGTGCCAGCAGCTTAACGTGGGGGGATGAGCAGTTCTTC. Translation gives CASSLTWGDEQFF.

The chain is built from TRBV3-1 (or the pseudogene TRBV3-2) and TRBJ2-7; 8 positions match TRBD2. The V gene's germline CDR1 is LGHDT and CDR2 YNNKEL (reference sequence). Unmatched junction bases numbered 7, after V lost 5 bases and J lost 4 bases. This CDR3 has 14 residues. CDR3 nucleotide sequence: TGTGCCAGCAGCTCCGGGACTAGAGCGTACGAGCAGTACTTC. Translated, it gives CASSSGTRAYEQYF.

The V call is TRBV6-5, the J call TRBJ1-5; tentative D call: TRBD1 (5 bases). Germline CDR1 reads MNHEY; CDR2 reads SVGAGI. The V gene lost 0 bases and the J gene lost 6 bases, with 12 bases spanning the gap. This CDR3 is built from 15 residues. CDR3 nucleotides: TGTGCCAGCAGTTACTCGAGGGGTGGTGGTCAGCCCCAGCATTTT. Translating gives CASSYSRGGGQPQHF.

The chain couples TRBV6-5 to TRBJ2-7, with 12 nucleotides matching TRBD1. This CDR3 has 16 residues. CDR1 is MNHEY, CDR2 SVGAGI, per germline. V was pared by 2 bases and J by 0 bases, with 2 bases of the junction left unmatched. The CDR3 is CASSYGDRGHSYEQYF. The CDR3 DNA sequence: TGTGCCAGCAGTTACGGGGACAGGGGGCACTCCTACGAGCAGTACTTC.

J is TRBJ1-4 and V is TRBV27; D ambiguous. Germline CDR1 reads MNHEY; CDR2 reads SMNVEV (reference sequence). CDR3 length equals 14 residues. Trimming left V 6 bases short and J 0 bases short, with 8 bases between. Here the CDR3 DNA reads TGTGCCAGCAGGCATCCCGCAACTAATGAAAAACTGTTTTTT. Encoded protein: CASRHPATNEKLFF.